This T cell receptor beta chain derives from a study of CD8 T cells in ankylosing spondylitis. Study outcomes and limitations: Ankylosing spondylitis blood seemed to carry a telltale TCR beta motif made of fewer than ten highly homologous variants.

TCRdb reprocessed the 5' RACE reads via MiXCR and lists one record per CDR3 protein. The sample gives a few hundred thousand distinct CDR3 sequences, 7.5% to 9% of which show up once; less than 15% is in the top ten. As to this clonotype: The antigen is not known.

This sequence originates from a male donor with ankylosing spondylitis. The specimen sequenced was blood, either unsorted or a sorted T cell fraction (not recorded which).

The CDR3 region has the DNA TGTGCCAGCAGCTGGGGGGGCGAGGGGACCTACGAGCAGTACTTC. This encodes CASSWGGEGTYEQYF. The chain carries TRBV5-6 and TRBJ2-7, with D possibly TRBD2 on 7 matching bases. Between the trimmed V and J ends, which lost 3 bases and 2 bases, there was a span of 15 bases. Germline V gives CDR1 SGHDT, CDR2 YYEEEE. This CDR3 is 15 amino acids long.